These 32 T cell receptor beta chains share one sample of origin, sequenced in a study of blood T cell repertoires in COVID-19. Produced via immunoSEQ multiplex PCR; TCRdb's table is partial and in-frame only. The table lists around 250,000 clones, around 86% of them singletons, with around 1.7% in the top ten. Sequencing was performed on peripheral blood. The receptors shown here come from a woman in her sixties who had recovered from COVID-19.

The chain couples TRBV19 to TRBJ2-7; perhaps TRBD2 as D (6 bases). Germline V gene lookup returns CDR1 LNHDA and CDR2 SQIVND (reference sequence). CDR3 length equals 15 residues. V lost 4 bases and J 0 bases, leaving 13 bases between the germline ends. The CDR3 loop is CASSTRGGNSYEQYF. Written as DNA, the CDR3 is TGTGCCAGTAGTACCCGGGGAGGCAACTCCTACGAGCAGTACTTC.

The CDR3 bases are TGTGCCAGCAGGGGGGAAGGTCAGGGAGGCGCACCCCTCCACTTT. This translates into CASRGEGQGGAPLHF. The rearrangement links TRBV2 to TRBJ1-6; perhaps TRBD1 as D (5 bases). From germline, CDR1 is SNHLY and CDR2 FYNNEI. The V end lost 6 bases, the J end lost 11 bases, and 20 bases lay between the germline ends. This CDR3 contains 15 residues.

This chain joins TRBV4-2 and TRBJ2-5; a possible D gene is TRBD2 (8 bases). Between the trimmed V and J ends, which lost 5 bases and 5 bases, there was a span of 21 bases. CDR3 length: 16 amino acids. Germline-derived CDR1 and CDR2 are LGHNA and YNFKEQ. The CDR3: CASSTQGGTRIETQYF. For the CDR3, the DNA is TGTGCCAGCAGCACCCAGGGGGGGACTAGAATTGAGACCCAGTACTTC.

J is TRBJ2-3 and V is TRBV7-9, with TRBD2 matching 8 bases. CDR1 and CDR2 from the germline V gene are SEHNR and FQNEAQ (reference sequence). The CDR3 runs 15 residues. Trimming removed 6 bases from V and 6 bases from J; junction bases left unmatched: 11. CDR3 nucleotide sequence: TGTGCCAGCAGTCCCACCCGGGGGGGGCCTGATACGCAGTATTTT. This translates into CASSPTRGGPDTQYF.

The chain couples TRBV27 to TRBJ1-6; D perhaps matches TRBD1 (5 bases). The CDR3 sequence is 14 residues long. The germline CDR1 and CDR2 sequences are MNHEY and SMNVEV (reference sequence). Trimming cost V 6 bases and J 7 bases, with 13 bases left between them. This chain's CDR3 is CASRLPTGNSPLHF. The CDR3 DNA reads as TGTGCCAGCAGGTTACCTACAGGAAATTCACCCCTCCACTTT.

This chain links TRBV5-3 with TRBJ1-2; the D gene is possibly TRBD1 (6 bases). TRBV5-3 is flagged as an ORF with uncertain function. CDR3 size: 12 residues. V shed 7 bases and J shed 8 bases, with 15 bases lying between them. The CDR3 bases are TGTGCCAGAGGAACAGGGTTTTTCGGCTACACCTTC. This encodes CARGTGFFGYTF.

This clone was detected ten times or more. The chain carries TRBV14 and TRBJ1-4; the D gene is possibly TRBD1 (5 bases). Germline lookup yields CDR1 SGHDN and CDR2 FVKESK. The ends were cut back, 3 bases at V and 7 bases at J, with 12 bases in the middle. The CDR3 has 14 amino acids. The DNA for the CDR3 is TGTGCCAGCAGCCAGGGGCCCCGAGGTGAAAAACTGTTTTTT. This codes for CASSQGPRGEKLFF.

The rearrangement joins TRBV13 to TRBJ2-5; D not certain. The CDR3 has 17 residues. The germline CDR1 and CDR2 sequences are PRHDT and FYEKMQ (reference sequence). Trimming stripped 1 base from V and 5 bases from J, with 20 bases between. The CDR3 sequence is CASSLVAYRALRETQYF. Written as DNA, the CDR3 is TGTGCCAGCAGCTTAGTCGCGTACCGAGCCCTCCGCGAGACCCAGTACTTC. The full variable domain, rest sourced from reference TRBV13 and TRBJ2-5, is AAGVIQSPRHLIKEKRETATLKCYPIPRHDTVYWYQQGPGQDPQFLISFYEKMQSDKGSIPDRFSAQQFSDYHSELNMSSLELGDSALYFCASSLVAYRALRETQYFGPGTRLLVL.

This chain connects TRBV5-1 to TRBJ1-2; 8 bases are a match to TRBD1. CDR1 is SGHRS, CDR2 YFSETQ, per germline. V lost 2 bases, J lost 6 bases, and 6 bases stayed unmatched. CDR3 length: 14 residues. CDR3 loop: CASSFSGQGHGYTF. CDR3 sequence (DNA): TGCGCCAGCAGCTTTTCCGGACAGGGACATGGCTACACCTTC.

The genes are TRBV7-2 and TRBJ1-6; D gene uncertain. Germline lookup yields CDR1 SGHTA and CDR2 FQGNSA. Trimming stripped 1 base from V and 4 bases from J, with 5 bases between. The CDR3 contains 14 residues. CDR3 coding DNA: TGTGCCAGCAGCTTAGTGACTTATAATTCACCCCTCCACTTT. Translated, it gives CASSLVTYNSPLHF.

This rearrangement joins TRBV3-1 (or the pseudogene TRBV3-2) to TRBJ2-7, with 9 positions matching TRBD2. Trimming at V came to 3 bases and at J to 6 bases, leaving 6 bases not matched to a gene. This CDR3 spans 14 amino acids. The V gene's germline CDR1 is LGHDT and CDR2 YNNKEL (reference sequence). Here the CDR3 DNA reads TGTGCCAGCAGCCAGGGGAGCGGGGGGACCGAGCAGTACTTC. This encodes CASSQGSGGTEQYF.

The rearrangement joins TRBV28 to TRBJ1-2, with unresolved D. V was shortened by 6 bases and J by 0 bases, with 17 bases between the two germline ends. The germline gives CDR1 MDHEN, CDR2 SYDVKM. The CDR3 extends over 16 amino acids. CDR3 DNA sequence: TGTGCCAGCAGCCATTTAGGGTCGGGAGCTAACTATGGCTACACCTTC. Translation: CASSHLGSGANYGYTF.

This clone is a singleton in its sample. The chain employs TRBV4-3 and TRBJ2-7, with 10 bases that match TRBD2. The V and J ends lost 4 bases and 3 bases, in that order; junction bases with no gene match: 6. CDR3 length equals 15 residues. In germline, CDR1 is LGHNA, CDR2 YSLEER. The DNA of the CDR3 is TGCGCCAGCAGCCTTTCCCCTAGCGGGAGCTACGAGCAGTACTTC. Its translation: CASSLSPSGSYEQYF.

The chain uses TRBV29-1 and TRBJ1-2; 9 bases are shared with TRBD1. The CDR3 extends over 15 amino acids. Trimming took 5 bases from V and 4 from J; bases not matched to a gene: 11. CDR1 and CDR2 (germline): SQVTM, ANQGSEA. This chain's CDR3 is CSVSKADRGGYGYTF. The DNA for the CDR3 is TGCAGCGTTAGCAAGGCCGACAGGGGGGGCTATGGCTACACCTTC. Drawing the rest from reference TRBV29-1 and TRBJ1-2, the complete variable domain is SAVISQKPSRDICQRGTSLTIQCQVDSQVTMMFWYRQQPGQSLTLIATANQGSEATYESGFVIDKFPISRPNLTFSTLTVSNMSPEDSSIYLCSVSKADRGGYGYTFGSGTRLTVV.

The chain joins TRBV5-1 to TRBJ2-5; TRBD1 agrees at 12 bases. Germline-derived CDR1 and CDR2 are SGHRS and YFSETQ. The CDR3 runs to 16 residues. With V trimmed by 4 bases and J by 5 bases, 9 bases remained unmatched. The CDR3: CASSPGQGAFGETQYF. CDR3 bases: TGCGCCAGCAGCCCGGGACAGGGGGCGTTTGGGGAGACCCAGTACTTC.

The CDR3 spells CASSGLAGGDTQYF. The CDR3 region has the DNA TGTGCCAGCAGCGGACTAGCGGGGGGAGATACGCAGTATTTT. This chain joins TRBV27 and TRBJ2-3; 14 positions agree with TRBD2. Trimming cost V 6 bases and J 5 bases; bases outside gene matches: 1. This CDR3 is 14 amino acids long. Looked up from germline, CDR1 is MNHEY and CDR2 is SMNVEV (reference sequence).

V and J are TRBV5-1 and TRBJ2-7, with a tentative D call TRBD1 (6 bases). This CDR3 is 13 amino acids long. Germline CDR1 and CDR2: SGHRS and YFSETQ. The V end was cut by 2 bases, the J end by 4 bases, with 10 bases between. The CDR3 coding sequence is TGCGCCAGCAGCTTTCCAGGGGCTTACGAGCAGTACTTC. As protein: CASSFPGAYEQYF.

The chain employs TRBV7-2 and TRBJ1-6; D is unresolved. From germline, CDR1 is SGHTA and CDR2 FQGNSA. V lost 6 bases and J lost 0, with 12 bases in between. The length of the CDR3 is 16 residues. The DNA of the CDR3 is TGTGCCAGCAGTACCGGTGGCGGCTCCTATAATTCACCCCTCCACTTT. Amino acids: CASSTGGGSYNSPLHF.

The chain is built from TRBV28 and TRBJ1-2; no clear D gene. Germline V gene data show CDR1 as MDHEN and CDR2 as SYDVKM. Trimming removed 5 bases from V and 2 bases from J, with 21 bases in between. The CDR3 length is 17 residues. This chain's CDR3 is CASSPVNPTQANYGYTF. As DNA, the CDR3 is TGTGCCAGCAGTCCCGTTAACCCCACTCAGGCAAACTATGGCTACACCTTC.

The chain combines TRBV5-5 with TRBJ1-5; D is possibly TRBD1 (6 bases). V shed 2 bases and J shed 4 bases, with 19 bases lying between them. CDR3 length: 17 amino acids. The germline CDR1 and CDR2 sequences are SGHKS and YYEKEE (reference sequence). For the CDR3, the DNA is TGTGCCAGCAGCTTATTCAGGGGAGACATTAGAAATCAGCCCCAGCATTTT. Translating it yields CASSLFRGDIRNQPQHF. The whole variable domain, remainder taken from reference TRBV5-5 and TRBJ1-5, is DAGVTQSPTHLIKTRGQQVTLRCSPISGHKSVSWYQQVLGQGPQFIFQYYEKEERGRGNFPDRFSARQFPNYSSELNVNALLLGDSALYLCASSLFRGDIRNQPQHFGDGTRLSIL.

The rearrangement links TRBV7-3 to TRBJ1-1; the match to TRBD1 covers 7 bases. This CDR3 region has 14 residues. Germline V gene data show CDR1 as SGHTA and CDR2 as FQGTGA. V was clipped by 3 bases and J by 4 bases; unmatched bases: 5. The CDR3 protein is CASSFQPGGTEAFF. The CDR3 nucleotides are TGTGCCAGCAGCTTTCAGCCAGGGGGCACTGAAGCTTTCTTT.

V usage is TRBV19 and J usage is TRBJ1-3, with 8 bases that match TRBD1. The length of the CDR3 is 15 residues. V trimming: 6 bases; J trimming: 3 bases; junction bases outside the gene matches: 7. Germline values: CDR1 LNHDA, CDR2 SQIVND (reference sequence). DNA of the CDR3: TGTGCCAGTAGCGACAGGGGTTTAGGTGGAAACACCATATATTTT. Its translation: CASSDRGLGGNTIYF.

The chain employs TRBV19 and TRBJ1-2, with 8 bases identical to TRBD1. With V trimmed by 5 bases and J by 5 bases, 7 bases remained unmatched. Germline loops: CDR1 LNHDA, CDR2 SQIVND (reference sequence). This CDR3 spans 14 amino acids. The CDR3 DNA reads TGTGCCAGTAGTGCGCGGACAGGGATATATGGCTACACCTTC. Protein product: CASSARTGIYGYTF.

This clone was picked up one time. The genes are TRBV3-1 (or the pseudogene TRBV3-2) and TRBJ1-5, with TRBD1 matching 8 bases. Germline assignment: CDR1 LGHDT and CDR2 YNNKEL (reference sequence). The V gene end was trimmed by 4 bases and the J gene end by 3 bases; junction bases not matched to a gene: 11. The CDR3 contains 17 residues. The CDR3 bases are TGTGCCAGCAGCCCCATCGGGGCGGACAGGGTCAATCAGCCCCAGCATTTT. The encoded protein is CASSPIGADRVNQPQHF.

V and J are TRBV24-1 and TRBJ2-7; possibly TRBD1 for D (6 bases). CDR3 size: 14 residues. V lost 5 bases and J lost 4, with 14 bases in between. Germline V gene lookup returns CDR1 KGHDR and CDR2 SFDVKD. CDR3 DNA sequence: TGTGCCACCAGTGTGACAGGCCGCAGATACGAGCAGTACTTC. Its translation is CATSVTGRRYEQYF.

The CDR3, as DNA: TGTGCCAGCAGCTTAACAGGGAATCAGCCCCAGCATTTT. This gives the protein CASSLTGNQPQHF. This chain links TRBV7-2 with TRBJ1-5, with D possibly TRBD1 on 6 matching bases. V was shortened by 2 bases and J by 4 bases, with 6 bases between the two germline ends. This CDR3 spans 13 amino acids. Germline CDR1 SGHTA, CDR2 FQGNSA.

The chain has TRBV6-5 and TRBJ1-2; the D gene is possibly TRBD1 (6 bases). Germline CDR1 reads MNHEY; CDR2 reads SVGAGI. The CDR3 loop spans 13 amino acids. The ends were cut back, 6 bases at V and 11 bases at J, with 19 bases in the middle. The CDR3 spells CASSQGTASAYTF. The CDR3, as DNA: TGTGCCAGCAGCCAGGGGACGGCCTCCGCATACACCTTC.

V usage is TRBV5-1 and J usage is TRBJ1-2; D is perhaps TRBD1 (5 bases). The germline CDR1 and CDR2 sequences are SGHRS and YFSETQ. This CDR3 comprises 13 residues. With 2 bases removed from V and 10 bases from J, the gap between germline ends came to 15 bases. CDR3 DNA: TGCGCCAGCAGCTTACAGGATGGGGATGACTACACCTTC. This codes for CASSLQDGDDYTF.

The chain joins TRBV7-3 to TRBJ2-3; tentative D call: TRBD1 (6 bases). The length of the CDR3 is 15 residues. Germline CDR1 and CDR2: SGHTA and FQGTGA. V lost 2 bases, J lost 0 bases, and 9 bases lay in between. As DNA, the CDR3 is TGTGCCAGCAGCTTACTGGGGGCTAGCACAGATACGCAGTATTTT. It translates to CASSLLGASTDTQYF.

The V call is TRBV5-1, the J call TRBJ1-4, with D maybe TRBD1 (5 bases). CDR1 and CDR2 from the germline V gene are SGHRS and YFSETQ. The V gene lost 4 bases and the J gene lost 8 bases, with 18 bases spanning the gap. The CDR3 sequence is 15 residues long. The CDR3 protein is CASSANVGGNEKLFF. The CDR3 DNA is TGCGCCAGCAGCGCCAATGTCGGGGGAAACGAAAAACTGTTTTTT.

The V gene is TRBV4-3, the J gene TRBJ2-3; 10 bases line up with TRBD2. Trimming took 5 bases from V and 5 from J; bases not matched to a gene: 7. CDR1 and CDR2 (germline): LGHNA, YSLEER. CDR3 length: 15 amino acids. The CDR3 sequence is CASSYSSGGVDTQYF. CDR3 bases: TGCGCCAGCAGCTACTCTAGCGGGGGTGTAGATACGCAGTATTTT.

This sequence joins TRBV29-1 and TRBJ2-7; TRBD1 is a possible D gene (5 bases). Trimming stripped 6 bases from V and 6 bases from J, with 12 bases between. The length of the CDR3 is 11 residues. The germline V gene has CDR1 SQVTM and CDR2 ANQGSEA. The CDR3 spells CSVHDSGEQYF. The CDR3 DNA reads TGCAGCGTCCACGACAGTGGCGAGCAGTACTTC.